This T cell receptor (beta chain) was captured in a study of T cells after yellow fever vaccination (dated 2019 in TCRdb). In the study overall: The SMART-Seq v4 Ultra Low Input RNA kit was used to prepare libraries from fractions with low cell numbers. Blood was collected at multiple timepoints before and after primary and secondary immunization, and bulk PBMC replicates and cell subsets were isolated. To follow T-cell clones before and after both primary and booster YFV17D yellow fever vaccination, bulk TCR alpha and beta repertoires underwent longitudinal sequencing. The cohort comprised two healthy male donors, one aged 18 to 30 and one aged 30 to 40 years. Overall results and qualifications from the work: The secondary T-cell response was found to be weaker but faster than the primary response, with a peak reached on day 5 rather than on day 15. A small share of clonotypes was detected in both CD4 and CD8 compartments, with the overlap likely arising from convergent recombination. Computational filtering was required because FACS-sorted repertoires could contain abundant contaminating clonotypes from the bulk population. Only two donors were included in the study, so the extent to which the findings can be generalized is limited. After the booster, most of the clones that had expanded following primary vaccination were detected again (about 95% of CD4 and roughly nine tenths of CD8), which suggests that memory was broadly maintained.

The label giving this sample's treatment or condition can be read as: live attenuated yellow fever vaccine strain. PBMCs were isolated from peripheral blood using a standard Ficoll-Paque protocol. Dynabeads CD4 and CD8 positive selection kits were used to isolate the CD4 and CD8 T-cell fractions. TriZol was used to extract RNA from bulk PBMCs, CD4 and CD8 fractions, and dextramer-positive and dextramer-negative fractions. This sample was sequenced with an Illumina NovaSeq 6000. TCR cDNA was made using 5'RACE template switching, a step that added a universal primer site and unique molecular identifiers. Priming of cDNA synthesis was performed from both the TCR alpha and TCR beta constant segments. Two PCR steps were used to amplify libraries, with sample barcodes and sequencing adapters being added in the second step. Sequencing of libraries was done on Illumina HiSeq 2500 (2x100 bp) or NovaSeq (2x150 bp). Turning to the authors' computational methods: MIGEC handled demultiplexing of reads and collapsing into UMI consensus sequences, while MiXCR performed V(D)J alignment. Using edgeR on replicate PBMC samples, clonotypes were called vaccine-responding if FDR was below 0.01 and the log2 fold change was above 5 up to day 15. Each bulk clonotype received a CD4 or CD8 identity based on whether the sequenced CD4 or CD8 repertoire contained that clonotype at higher abundance. TCRdb applied fastp at Q25 and MiXCR to the public reads, then kept only in-frame beta chains. Records with the same CDR3 protein are collapsed into one entry carrying the most frequent genes and DNA. TCRdb's processing, not the authors', yielded these V and J calls. This sample is represented by 99,000 or so distinct CDR3 sequences; roughly 5.8% of them were singletons. The leading ten clones occupy approximately 39% of the sample.

In regard to this clonotype: It lacks a known antigen. No much larger clone exists at a distance of one base, and base qualities are not known.

The germline ends are 12 bases apart after V is trimmed by 5 bases and J by 7 bases. From the cysteine through the phenylalanine, the CDR3 covers 14 amino acids. The only DNA kept is the CDR3, 42 bases in frame from the first base. CDR1 and CDR2 were assigned from the germline V gene (reference sequence) as SEHNR and FQNEAQ. The sequences come from CD8+ T cells sorted from PBMCs, collected 10 days after the yellow fever booster vaccination. The chain is assembled from TRBV7-9 and TRBJ1-6, with a tentative D gene TRBD1 over 5 matching bases. This clonotype was obtained from a man between 18 and 29 years old who received the YFV17D yellow fever vaccine. The CDR3 region has the sequence CASSPDRYNSPLHF. The nucleotides are TGTGCCAGCAGCCCAGACAGATACAATTCACCCCTCCACTTT.